Below, 9 T cell receptor beta chains from the same sample are listed, as sequenced in a study of identical twins' blood T cells. TCRdb reprocessed the 5' RACE reads with MiXCR, giving one entry per CDR3 protein. In the table there are fewer than 450,000 distinct CDR3 sequences, under 30% of which are singletons. The sample was PBMCs. These TCRs come from a woman aged 18 to 55 in good health.

The chain has TRBV2 and TRBJ2-3; a weak D match, TRBD2 (6 bases). Trimming shortened V by 3 bases and J by 10 bases, and 11 bases separated the two germline ends. CDR3 length: 12 amino acids. Germline CDR1 and CDR2: SNHLY and FYNNEI. The CDR3 region has the DNA TGTGCCAGCAGTGAGACTAGTCGGGCGCAGTATTTT. Translated, it gives CASSETSRAQYF.

This clonotype has more than one count but fewer than ten. The J gene is TRBJ1-1, the V gene TRBV29-1, with 7 bases lining up with TRBD1. After removal of 7 bases from V and 0 bases from J, the junction contained 5 bases not matched to a gene. CDR3 length equals 13 residues. CDR1 and CDR2 from the germline V gene are SQVTM and ANQGSEA. In DNA form, the CDR3 reads TGCAGCGCAACAACAGGGGTGAACACTGAAGCTTTCTTT. This translates into CSATTGVNTEAFF.

The V gene is TRBV4-1, the J gene TRBJ2-3, with D possibly matching TRBD2 (6 bases). CDR3 length equals 14 residues. Trimming left V 9 bases short and J 3 bases short, with 16 bases between. Germline V gene sequence: CDR1 MGHRA, CDR2 YSYEKL. CDR3 DNA: TGCGCCAGAGGGGATTCGGGAGAAACAGATACGCAGTATTTT. It encodes CARGDSGETDTQYF.

This clonotype was seen at least ten times. V and J are TRBV20-1 and TRBJ2-1; tentatively, D is TRBD1 (5 bases). Trimming left V 1 base short and J 3 bases short, with 13 bases between. The CDR3 contains 15 residues. Germline V gene data show CDR1 as DFQATT and CDR2 as SNEGSKA (reference sequence). The CDR3, as DNA: TGCAGTGCTAGAGTGGTAGGGGCGGACTACAATGAGCAGTTCTTC. Encoded protein: CSARVVGADYNEQFF.

V and J are TRBV10-2 and TRBJ2-1; D is possibly TRBD2 (6 bases). Between the trimmed V and J ends, which lost 1 base and 8 bases, there was a span of 9 bases. The CDR3 sequence is 13 residues long. Per germline, CDR1 WSHSY and CDR2 SAAADI. The DNA of the CDR3 is TGCGCCAGCAGTGAGTTGGAGGGAGATGAGCAGTTCTTC. Its protein product is CASSELEGDEQFF.

The chain carries TRBV14 and TRBJ1-5, with D unresolved. The CDR3 covers 12 residues. Germline CDR1 SGHDN, CDR2 FVKESK. The V gene lost 1 base and the J gene lost 6 bases, with 4 bases spanning the gap. The CDR3 region is CASSQGGQPQHF. The DNA for the CDR3 is TGTGCCAGCAGCCAAGGTGGTCAGCCCCAGCATTTT.

This sequence joins TRBV7-9 and TRBJ1-6; no clear D gene. Trimming removed 4 bases from V and 10 bases from J, with 5 bases in between. Germline CDR1 reads SEHNR; CDR2 reads FQNEAQ (reference sequence). There are 11 residues in the CDR3. CDR3 sequence reads: CASSWVSPLHF. CDR3 bases: TGTGCCAGCAGCTGGGTCTCACCCCTCCACTTT. The full variable domain, rest sourced from reference TRBV7-9 and TRBJ1-6, is DTGVSQNPRHKITKRGQNVTFRCDPISEHNRLYWYRQTLGQGPEFLTYFQNEAQLEKSRLLSDRFSAERPKGSFSTLEIQRTEQGDSAMYLCASSWVSPLHFGNGTRLTVT.

This clonotype occurred many times. The V gene is TRBV6-5, the J gene TRBJ1-1; 7 bases fit TRBD1. The CDR3 runs 12 residues. Germline CDR1 is MNHEY and CDR2 is SVGAGI. Trimming took 4 bases from V and 6 from J; bases not matched to a gene: 2. CDR3 loop: CASSSGTAEAFF. As DNA, the CDR3 is TGTGCCAGCAGTTCGGGGACAGCTGAAGCTTTCTTT.

The genes are TRBV7-2 and TRBJ1-3; maybe TRBD1 (6 bases). V lost 3 bases, J lost 6 bases, and 15 bases lay in between. This CDR3 has 15 amino acids. Germline assignment: CDR1 SGHTA and CDR2 FQGNSA. The CDR3 loop reads CASSLLGGAENTIYF. The CDR3 DNA sequence: TGTGCCAGCAGCTTGTTAGGGGGAGCTGAAAACACCATATATTTT.